The text below deals with one T cell receptor beta chain. Exclusion of a patient followed from autoimmune disease history or systemic immunosuppression. Using immunoSEQ multiplex PCR, the repertoire was profiled, and TCRdb retains in-frame clones only, with some absent. This table holds about 73,000 clones, 80% to 95% found once. The data were taken from a study of OX40 agonist ivuxolimab in advanced cancers. The wider study: Under the entry rules, prior anti-PD-1, anti-PD-L1 or anti-CTLA-4 therapy was allowed, and around 40% had some.

V was trimmed by 0 bases and J by 5 bases, leaving 7 bases between them. The CDR3 spans 14 residues. Germline-derived CDR1 and CDR2 are LGHNA and YNFKEQ. Specimen: CD4+ or CD8+ T cells sorted from blood, collected in a trial of the OX40 agonist ivuxolimab. The origin of this receptor is an adult with an advanced solid tumor such as melanoma, head and neck, liver or kidney cancer. The V gene is TRBV4-2, the J gene TRBJ2-2; D remains unclear. CDR3 DNA: TGTGCCAGCAGCCAAGAGTTCGGGACCGGGGAGCTGTTTTTT. Residues: CASSQEFGTGELFF.